This T cell receptor (beta chain) appears in the sequencing data of a study of blood T cell repertoires in COVID-19. Libraries were prepared by immunoSEQ multiplex PCR; TCRdb keeps only in-frame clonotypes and omits some of them. Of about 90,000 clones in the sample, more than 65% were seen once. The receptor was derived from a man at least 80 years old with active or convalescent COVID-19. Sequences were obtained from peripheral blood.

This CDR3 reads CASSFRTGQEYETQYF. In DNA form, the CDR3 reads TGTGCCAGCAGTTTCAGAACCGGACAGGAGTACGAGACCCAGTACTTC. The J gene is TRBJ2-5, the V gene TRBV28; 7 bases are a match to TRBD1. Germline CDR1 MDHEN, CDR2 SYDVKM. The trim removed 3 bases at V and 5 bases at J, leaving 12 bases unmatched. The CDR3 spans 16 residues.